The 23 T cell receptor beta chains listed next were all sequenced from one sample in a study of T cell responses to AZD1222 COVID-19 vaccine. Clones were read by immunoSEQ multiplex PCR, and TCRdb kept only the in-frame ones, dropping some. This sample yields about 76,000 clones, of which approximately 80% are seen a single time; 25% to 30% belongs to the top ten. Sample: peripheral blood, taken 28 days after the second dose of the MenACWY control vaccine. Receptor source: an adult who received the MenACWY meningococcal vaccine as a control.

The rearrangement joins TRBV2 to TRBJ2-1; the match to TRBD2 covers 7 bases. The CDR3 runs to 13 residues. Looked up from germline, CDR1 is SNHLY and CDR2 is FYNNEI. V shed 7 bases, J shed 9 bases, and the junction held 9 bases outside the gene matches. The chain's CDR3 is CASTRTQRGEQFF. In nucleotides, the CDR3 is TGTGCCAGCACCAGAACTCAGCGGGGTGAGCAGTTCTTC.

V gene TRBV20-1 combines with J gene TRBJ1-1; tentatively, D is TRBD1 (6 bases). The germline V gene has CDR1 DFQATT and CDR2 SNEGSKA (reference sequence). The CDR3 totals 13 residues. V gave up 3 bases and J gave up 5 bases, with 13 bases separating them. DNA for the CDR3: TGCAGTGCTAGTTTACAGGGAAGGACTGAAGCTTTCTTT. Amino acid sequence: CSASLQGRTEAFF.

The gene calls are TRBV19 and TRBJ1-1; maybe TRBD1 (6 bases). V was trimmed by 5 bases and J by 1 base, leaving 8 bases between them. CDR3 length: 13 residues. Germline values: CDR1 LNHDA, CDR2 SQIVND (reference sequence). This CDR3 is CASSSQGNTEAFF. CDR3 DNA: TGTGCCAGTAGTTCACAGGGGAACACTGAAGCTTTCTTT.

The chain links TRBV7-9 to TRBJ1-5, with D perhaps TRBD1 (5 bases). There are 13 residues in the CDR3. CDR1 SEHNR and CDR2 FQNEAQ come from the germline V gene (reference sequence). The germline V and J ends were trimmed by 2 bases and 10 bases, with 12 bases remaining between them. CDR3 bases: TGTGCCAGCAGCTTATCCGGGGACCGACCCCAGCATTTT. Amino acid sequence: CASSLSGDRPQHF.

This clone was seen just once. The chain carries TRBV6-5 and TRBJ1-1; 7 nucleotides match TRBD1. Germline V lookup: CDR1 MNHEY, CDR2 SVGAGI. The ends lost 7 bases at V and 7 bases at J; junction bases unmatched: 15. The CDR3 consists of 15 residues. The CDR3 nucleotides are TGTGCCAGCAACACGGACAGGTTCGGAACCGGTGAAGCTTTCTTT. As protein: CASNTDRFGTGEAFF.

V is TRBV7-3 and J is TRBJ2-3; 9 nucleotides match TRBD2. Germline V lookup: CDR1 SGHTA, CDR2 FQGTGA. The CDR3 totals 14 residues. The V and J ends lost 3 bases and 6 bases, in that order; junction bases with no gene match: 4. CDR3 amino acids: CASSLGLAADTQYF. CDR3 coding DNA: TGTGCCAGCAGCTTGGGACTAGCTGCGGATACGCAGTATTTT.

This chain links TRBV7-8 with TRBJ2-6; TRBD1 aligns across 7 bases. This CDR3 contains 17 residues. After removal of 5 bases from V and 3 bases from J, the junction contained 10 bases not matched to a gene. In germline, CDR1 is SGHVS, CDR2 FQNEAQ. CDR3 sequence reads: CASSGRTGNFGANVLTF. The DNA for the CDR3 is TGTGCCAGCAGCGGCCGGACAGGAAATTTTGGGGCCAACGTCCTGACTTTC.

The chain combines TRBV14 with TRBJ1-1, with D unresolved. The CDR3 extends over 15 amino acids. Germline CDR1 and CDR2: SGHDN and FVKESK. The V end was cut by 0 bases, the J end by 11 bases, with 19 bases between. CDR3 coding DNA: TGTGCCAGCAGCCAAGATGAGGGTGACGGGCAGGACGCTTTCTTT. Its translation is CASSQDEGDGQDAFF.

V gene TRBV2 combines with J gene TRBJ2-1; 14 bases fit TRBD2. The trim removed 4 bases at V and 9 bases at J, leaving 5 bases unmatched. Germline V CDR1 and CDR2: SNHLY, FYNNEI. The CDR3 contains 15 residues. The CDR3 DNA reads TGTGCCAGCAGTGCGGGACTAGCGGGAGTGTCTGAGCAGTTCTTC. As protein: CASSAGLAGVSEQFF.

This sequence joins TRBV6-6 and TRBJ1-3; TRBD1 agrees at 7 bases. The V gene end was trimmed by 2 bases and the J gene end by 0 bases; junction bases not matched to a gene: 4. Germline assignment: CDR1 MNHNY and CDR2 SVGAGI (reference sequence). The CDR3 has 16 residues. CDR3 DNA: TGTGCCAGCAGTTACGGAGGGGGCTCCTCTGGAAACACCATATATTTT. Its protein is CASSYGGGSSGNTIYF.

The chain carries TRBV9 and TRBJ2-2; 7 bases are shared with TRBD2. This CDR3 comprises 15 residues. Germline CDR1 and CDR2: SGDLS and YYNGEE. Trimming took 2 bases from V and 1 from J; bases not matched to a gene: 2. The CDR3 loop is CASSVSGGNTGELFF. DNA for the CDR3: TGTGCCAGCAGCGTTTCGGGGGGGAACACCGGGGAGCTGTTTTTT.

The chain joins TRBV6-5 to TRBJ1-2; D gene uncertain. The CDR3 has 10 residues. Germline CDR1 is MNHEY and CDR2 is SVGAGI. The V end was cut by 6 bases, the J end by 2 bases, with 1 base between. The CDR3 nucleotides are TGTGCCAGCAGGAACTATGGCTACACCTTC. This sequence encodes CASRNYGYTF.

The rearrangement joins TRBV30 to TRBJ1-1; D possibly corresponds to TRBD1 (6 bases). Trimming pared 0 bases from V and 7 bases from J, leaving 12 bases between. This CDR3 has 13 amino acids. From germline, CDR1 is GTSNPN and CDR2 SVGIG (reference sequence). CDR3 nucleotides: TGTGCCTGGAGTGTATGGGGAGGGGGTGAAGCTTTCTTT. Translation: CAWSVWGGGEAFF.

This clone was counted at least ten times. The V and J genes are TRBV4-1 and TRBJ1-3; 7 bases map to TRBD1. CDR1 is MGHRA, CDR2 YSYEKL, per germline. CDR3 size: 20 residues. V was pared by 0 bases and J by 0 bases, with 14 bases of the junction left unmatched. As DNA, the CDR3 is TGCGCCAGCAGCCAAGACCCGCTAACAGGGGCTCGGGACTCTGGAAACACCATATATTTT. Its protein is CASSQDPLTGARDSGNTIYF.

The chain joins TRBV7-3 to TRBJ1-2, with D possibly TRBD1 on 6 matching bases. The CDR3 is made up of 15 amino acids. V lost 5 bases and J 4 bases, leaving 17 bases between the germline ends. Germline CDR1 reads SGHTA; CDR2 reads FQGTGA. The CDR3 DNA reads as TGTGCCAGCAGCCTAGGGGGGGGATCCCCCTATGGCTACACCTTC. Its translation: CASSLGGGSPYGYTF.

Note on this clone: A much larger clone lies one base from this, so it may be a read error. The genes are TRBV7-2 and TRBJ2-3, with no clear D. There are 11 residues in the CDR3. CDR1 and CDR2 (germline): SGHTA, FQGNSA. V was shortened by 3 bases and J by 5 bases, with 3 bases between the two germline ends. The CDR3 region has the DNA TGTGCCAGCAGCTTCGGAGATACGCAGTATTTT. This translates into CASSFGDTQYF. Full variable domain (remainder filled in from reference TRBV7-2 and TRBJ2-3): GAGVSQSPSNKVTEKGKDVELRCDPISGHTALYWYRQSLGQGLEFLIYFQGNSAPDKSGLPSDRFSAERTGGSVSTLTIQRTQQEDSAVYLCASSFGDTQYFGPGTRLTVL.

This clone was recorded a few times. This CDR3 reads CASSLPGQGNTEAFF. CDR3 nucleotide sequence: TGCGCCAGCAGCTTGCCTGGACAGGGCAACACTGAAGCTTTCTTT. The V gene is TRBV5-1, the J gene TRBJ1-1, with 8 bases that match TRBD1. Germline CDR1 and CDR2: SGHRS and YFSETQ. Trimming at V came to 1 base and at J to 2 bases, leaving 4 bases not matched to a gene. This CDR3 comprises 15 residues.

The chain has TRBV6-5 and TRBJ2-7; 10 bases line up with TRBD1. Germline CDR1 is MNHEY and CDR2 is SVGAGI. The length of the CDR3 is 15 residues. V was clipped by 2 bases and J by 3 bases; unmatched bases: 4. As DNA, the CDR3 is TGTGCCAGCAGTTACCGGGACAGGGGAGACTACGAGCAGTACTTC. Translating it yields CASSYRDRGDYEQYF.

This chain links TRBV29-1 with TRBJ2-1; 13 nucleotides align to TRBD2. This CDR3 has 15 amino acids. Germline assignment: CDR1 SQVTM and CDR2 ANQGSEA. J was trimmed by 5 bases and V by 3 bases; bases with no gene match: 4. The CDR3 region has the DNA TGCAGCGTTGACCCAGGACTAGCGGGGGACAATGAGCAGTTCTTC. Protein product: CSVDPGLAGDNEQFF.

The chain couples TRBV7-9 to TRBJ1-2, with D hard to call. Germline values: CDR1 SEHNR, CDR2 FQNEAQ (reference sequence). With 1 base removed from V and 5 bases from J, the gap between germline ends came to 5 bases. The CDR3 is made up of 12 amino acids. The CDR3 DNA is TGTGCCAGCAGCTTAGGAGGATATGGCTACACCTTC. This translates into CASSLGGYGYTF.

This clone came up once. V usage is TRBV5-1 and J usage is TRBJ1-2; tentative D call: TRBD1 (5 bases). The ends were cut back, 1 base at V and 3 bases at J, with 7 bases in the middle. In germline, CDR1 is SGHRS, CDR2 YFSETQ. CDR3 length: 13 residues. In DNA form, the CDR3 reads TGCGCCAGCAGCTTGAGAGGGGACTATGGCTACACCTTC. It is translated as CASSLRGDYGYTF.

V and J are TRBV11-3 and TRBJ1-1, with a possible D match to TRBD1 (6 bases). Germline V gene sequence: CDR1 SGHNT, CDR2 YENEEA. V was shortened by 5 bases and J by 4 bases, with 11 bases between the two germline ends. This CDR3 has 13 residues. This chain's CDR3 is CASSAGGGTEAFF. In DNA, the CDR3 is TGTGCCAGCAGCGCCGGGGGCGGCACTGAAGCTTTCTTT.

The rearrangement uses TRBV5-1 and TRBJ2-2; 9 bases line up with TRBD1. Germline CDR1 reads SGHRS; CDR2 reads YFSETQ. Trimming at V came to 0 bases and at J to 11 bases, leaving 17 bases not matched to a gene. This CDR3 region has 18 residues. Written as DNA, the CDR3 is TGCGCCAGCAGCTTGGCCGCGGGGTACCGGGACAGGGATCATGAGCTGTTTTTT. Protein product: CASSLAAGYRDRDHELFF.